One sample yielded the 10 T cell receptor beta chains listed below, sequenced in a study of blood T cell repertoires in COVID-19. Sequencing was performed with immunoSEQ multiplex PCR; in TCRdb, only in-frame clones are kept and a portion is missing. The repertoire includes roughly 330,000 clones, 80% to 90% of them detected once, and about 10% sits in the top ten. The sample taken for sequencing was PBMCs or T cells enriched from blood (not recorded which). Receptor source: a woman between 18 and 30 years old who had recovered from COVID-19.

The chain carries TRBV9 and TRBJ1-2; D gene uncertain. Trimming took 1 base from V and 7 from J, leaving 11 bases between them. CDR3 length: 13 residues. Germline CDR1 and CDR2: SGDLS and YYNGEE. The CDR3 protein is CASSVYSEGGYTF. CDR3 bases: TGTGCCAGCAGCGTATATTCCGAGGGTGGCTACACCTTC.

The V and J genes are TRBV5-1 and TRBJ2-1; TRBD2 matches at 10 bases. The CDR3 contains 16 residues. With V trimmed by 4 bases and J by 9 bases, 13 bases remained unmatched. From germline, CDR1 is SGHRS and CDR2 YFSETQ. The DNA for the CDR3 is TGCGCCAGCAGCAGGGGACTAGCGAGCCTCGGGGGTGAGCAGTTCTTC. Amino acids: CASSRGLASLGGEQFF.

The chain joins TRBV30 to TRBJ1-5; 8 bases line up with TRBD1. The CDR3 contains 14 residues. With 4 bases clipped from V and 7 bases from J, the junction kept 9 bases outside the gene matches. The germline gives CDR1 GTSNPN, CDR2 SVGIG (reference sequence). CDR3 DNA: TGTGCCTGGACCCTGCCAGGGGGCGGACAGCCCCAGCATTTT. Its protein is CAWTLPGGGQPQHF.

CDR3 region: CASSLDLGGGAYNEQFF. The CDR3 DNA reads as TGTGCCAGCAGCTTAGATCTCGGCGGGGGGGCCTACAATGAGCAGTTCTTC. The chain uses TRBV11-2 and TRBJ2-1, with 9 bases that match TRBD2. This CDR3 region has 17 residues. V was pared by 0 bases and J by 2 bases, with 5 bases of the junction left unmatched. CDR1 is SGHAT and CDR2 is FQNNGV in the germline V gene. Full variable domain (rest looked up from reference TRBV11-2 and TRBJ2-1): EAGVAQSPRYKIIEKRQSVAFWCNPISGHATLYWYQQILGQGPKLLIQFQNNGVVDDSQLPKDRFSAERLKGVDSTLKIQPAKLEDSAVYLCASSLDLGGGAYNEQFFGPGTRLTVL.

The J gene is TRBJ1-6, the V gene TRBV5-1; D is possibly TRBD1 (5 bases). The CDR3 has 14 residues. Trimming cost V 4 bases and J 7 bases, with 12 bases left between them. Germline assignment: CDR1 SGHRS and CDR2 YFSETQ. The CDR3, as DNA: TGCGCCAGCAGCGCGGGACGGGGGAATTCACCCCTCCACTTT. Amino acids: CASSAGRGNSPLHF.

CDR3 DNA: TGTGCCAGCAGGAAGACAGGGGGTGGGAATCAGCCCCAGCATTTT. Translating gives CASRKTGGGNQPQHF. The rearrangement links TRBV28 to TRBJ1-5; TRBD1 matches at 9 bases. The V gene's germline CDR1 is MDHEN and CDR2 SYDVKM. This CDR3 spans 15 amino acids. The trim removed 6 bases at V and 4 bases at J, leaving 7 bases unmatched.

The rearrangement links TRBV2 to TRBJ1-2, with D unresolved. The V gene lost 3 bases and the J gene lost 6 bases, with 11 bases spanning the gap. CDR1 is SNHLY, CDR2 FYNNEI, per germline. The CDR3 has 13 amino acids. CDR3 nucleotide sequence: TGTGCCAGCAGTGATTACATCAGGAATGGCTACACCTTC. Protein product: CASSDYIRNGYTF.

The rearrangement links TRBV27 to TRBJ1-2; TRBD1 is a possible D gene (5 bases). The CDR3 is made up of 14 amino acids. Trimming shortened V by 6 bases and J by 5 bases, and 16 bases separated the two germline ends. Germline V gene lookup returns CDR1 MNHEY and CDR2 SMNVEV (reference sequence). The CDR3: CASSLGTDSYGYTF. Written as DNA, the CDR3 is TGTGCCAGCAGCCTCGGGACTGATAGTTATGGCTACACCTTC.

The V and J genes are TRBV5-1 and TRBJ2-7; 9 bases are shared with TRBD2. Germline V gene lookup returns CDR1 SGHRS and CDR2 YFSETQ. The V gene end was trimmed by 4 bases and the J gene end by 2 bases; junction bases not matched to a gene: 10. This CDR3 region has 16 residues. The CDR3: CASSQAGGSPTYEQYF. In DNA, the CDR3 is TGCGCCAGCAGCCAAGCGGGGGGTTCTCCTACCTACGAGCAGTACTTC.

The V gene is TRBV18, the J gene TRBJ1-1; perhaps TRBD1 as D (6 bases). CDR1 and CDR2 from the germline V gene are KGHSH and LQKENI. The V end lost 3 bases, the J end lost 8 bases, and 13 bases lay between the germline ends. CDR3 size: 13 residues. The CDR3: CASSPQFQGEAFF. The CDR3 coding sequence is TGTGCCAGCTCACCCCAATTTCAGGGGGAAGCTTTCTTT.